The entry below describes one T cell receptor beta chain. The CDR3 covers 15 residues. Per the germline V gene, CDR1 is PRHDT and CDR2 is FYEKMQ (reference sequence). V was pared by 5 bases and J by 4 bases, with 12 bases between. This entry belongs to a study of blood T cell repertoires in COVID-19. Study in general: COVID-19 samples, acute and convalescent, were from the United States, Italy and Spain.

Authors' processing steps: Amplification of reference gene primers provided the estimated nucleated cell counts. The protocol was immunoSEQ multiplex PCR, while the TCRdb copy is restricted to in-frame clones and leaves out a portion. V and J calls and clone size are as listed in that table; D and trimming were resolved from the DNA. The profile shows 100,000 or so clones, 65% to 90% of them singletons. The V call is TRBV13, the J call TRBJ2-6; D ambiguous. The receptor was isolated from a man aged 50 to 59 with acute or convalescent COVID-19. Input material: peripheral blood. CDR3: CASSQTSPGANVLTF. The DNA of the CDR3 is TGTGCCAGCAGCCAGACATCGCCCGGGGCCAACGTCCTGACTTTC.